Following are 20 T cell receptor beta chains from one sample sequenced in a study of blood T cell repertoires in COVID-19. Libraries were prepared by immunoSEQ multiplex PCR; TCRdb keeps only in-frame clonotypes and omits some of them. The sample lists 130,000 to 150,000 clones, roughly 87% occurring once. Sequencing was carried out using peripheral blood. Receptor source: a woman between 45 and 60 years old with acute or convalescent COVID-19.

The chain couples TRBV21-1 to TRBJ1-4; the table's D call, TRBD1, was not checked against the DNA. TRBV21-1 is reported as a pseudogene. The CDR3 runs 16 residues. The CDR3, as DNA: TGTGCCAGCAGCAAAGGGGACGGACAGGGGTATGAAAAACTGTTTTTT. Translation gives CASSKGDGQGYEKLFF.

The chain employs TRBV7-6 and TRBJ1-1; no firm D call. Germline assignment: CDR1 SGHVS and CDR2 FNYEAQ. V was clipped by 1 base and J by 8 bases, with 5 bases between them. This CDR3 is 11 amino acids long. As DNA, the CDR3 is TGTGCCAGCAGCTTAGGGCAGGAAGCTTTCTTT. This translates into CASSLGQEAFF.

Comments on this clone: A read error may produce the germline difference seen at one junction end. This sample includes further DNA sequences coding for the same CDR3. The J gene is TRBJ2-2, the V gene TRBV5-5, with a tentative D call TRBD1 (5 bases). The CDR3 runs 15 residues. Germline V CDR1 and CDR2: SGHKS, YYEKEE (reference sequence). The CDR3 reads CASSLGQGYTGELFF. The CDR3 region has the DNA TGTGCCAGCAGTTTGGGGCAGGGATACACCGGGGAGCTGTTTTTT.

The gene calls are TRBV28 and TRBJ1-2; 9 bases map to TRBD1. Trimming took 6 bases from V and 7 from J; bases not matched to a gene: 12. Germline loops: CDR1 MDHEN, CDR2 SYDVKM. This CDR3 has 15 amino acids. CDR3 loop: CASSPRTDRGGGYTF. DNA of the CDR3: TGTGCCAGCAGCCCCCGCACGGACAGGGGAGGTGGCTACACCTTC.

This clone occurred a few times. The CDR3 DNA reads as TGTGCCAGTAGTCCGGGGCAGGGGATCACCTACGAGCAGTACTTC. Encoded protein: CASSPGQGITYEQYF. The chain links TRBV19 to TRBJ2-7; D is possibly TRBD1 (6 bases). Germline CDR1 and CDR2: LNHDA and SQIVND (reference sequence). Trimming removed 5 bases at V and 2 bases at J, with 16 bases between. This CDR3 spans 15 amino acids.

In its sample, this clone was seen a few times. V is TRBV14 and J is TRBJ1-6; maybe TRBD1 (5 bases). Trimming pared 2 bases from V and 0 bases from J, leaving 17 bases between. Looked up from germline, CDR1 is SGHDN and CDR2 is FVKESK. The CDR3 contains 19 residues. DNA of the CDR3: TGTGCCAGCAGCCAATTGAAGGGGTCTAGAACCTCCTATAATTCACCCCTCCACTTT. Protein sequence: CASSQLKGSRTSYNSPLHF.

This clone was observed a single time. The genes are TRBV2 and TRBJ2-7; tentative D call: TRBD2 (7 bases). In germline, CDR1 is SNHLY, CDR2 FYNNEI. The CDR3 loop spans 16 amino acids. Trimming cost V 8 bases and J 0 bases, with 20 bases left between them. CDR3 amino acids: CASGGEGWDNSYEQYF. In DNA, the CDR3 is TGTGCCAGCGGCGGGGAGGGTTGGGACAACTCCTACGAGCAGTACTTC.

This chain connects TRBV6-4 to TRBJ2-7; 9 nucleotides agree with TRBD1. Germline V gene sequence: CDR1 MRHNA, CDR2 SNTAGT. V was clipped by 4 bases and J by 6 bases; unmatched bases: 7. CDR3 length: 14 residues. The CDR3 sequence: CASSVNRGLGEQYF. In nucleotides, the CDR3 is TGTGCCAGCAGTGTCAACAGGGGGCTGGGCGAGCAGTACTTC.

This clone was detected only once. The rearrangement joins TRBV27 to TRBJ2-3; 8 bases are a match to TRBD2. V lost 4 bases and J lost 4; bases outside the gene matches: 7. The CDR3 length is 15 residues. CDR1 MNHEY and CDR2 SMNVEV come from the germline V gene (reference sequence). The CDR3 loop reads CASSSAWRGADTQYF. The CDR3 nucleotides read TGTGCCAGCAGTTCTGCTTGGCGGGGGGCAGATACGCAGTATTTT.

This rearrangement joins TRBV11-3 to TRBJ1-1; perhaps TRBD1 as D (5 bases). V was shortened by 3 bases and J by 4 bases, with 12 bases between the two germline ends. The CDR3 length is 14 residues. The germline V gene encodes CDR1 SGHNT and CDR2 YENEEA. The CDR3 loop reads CASSFRGLGTEAFF. DNA for the CDR3: TGTGCCAGCAGCTTCCGGGGACTAGGCACTGAAGCTTTCTTT.

This chain joins TRBV5-4 and TRBJ1-1; D gene ambiguous. V was cut by 5 bases and J by 1 base, with 6 bases left in between. The CDR3 is 12 residues long. The V gene's germline CDR1 is SGHNT and CDR2 YYREEE (reference sequence). The DNA of the CDR3 is TGTGCCAGCAGTCTCCCGAACACTGAAGCTTTCTTT. Translation: CASSLPNTEAFF.

The chain has TRBV5-4 and TRBJ2-1, with D maybe TRBD2 (6 bases). V was cut by 5 bases and J by 0 bases, with 21 bases left in between. Germline-derived CDR1 and CDR2 are SGHNT and YYREEE (reference sequence). CDR3 length: 18 residues. The DNA for the CDR3 is TGTGCCAGCAGTTCTTACCGGGAGATAACCCGCTCCTACAATGAGCAGTTCTTC. Translated, it gives CASSSYREITRSYNEQFF.

The J gene is TRBJ1-5, the V gene TRBV5-5, with TRBD1 matching over 12 bases. V shed 2 bases, J shed 6 bases, and the junction held 6 bases outside the gene matches. This CDR3 region has 16 residues. CDR1 is SGHKS, CDR2 YYEKEE, per germline (reference sequence). The CDR3 bases are TGTGCCAGCAGCTTCGGGACAGGGGGCGGCGGTCAGCCCCAGCATTTT. It is translated as CASSFGTGGGGQPQHF.

Here the CDR3 reads CASSVNSGQGYGYTF. CDR3 DNA sequence: TGTGCCAGCAGCGTAAACTCCGGACAGGGCTATGGCTACACCTTC. The rearrangement uses TRBV9 and TRBJ1-2, with 8 nucleotides matching TRBD1. The CDR3 extends over 15 amino acids. With 1 base clipped from V and 4 bases from J, the junction kept 6 bases outside the gene matches. CDR1 is SGDLS and CDR2 is YYNGEE in the germline V gene.

The CDR3 region is CASSPGLAESYEQYF. CDR3 sequence (DNA): TGTGCCAGCAGCCCGGGACTAGCGGAGTCCTACGAGCAGTACTTC. The chain carries TRBV6-5 and TRBJ2-7, with TRBD2 matching 11 bases. The CDR3 contains 15 residues. The V gene end was trimmed by 6 bases and the J gene end by 1 base; junction bases not matched to a gene: 5. Germline CDR1 reads MNHEY; CDR2 reads SVGAGI.

The table lists this clone with a few counts. This chain joins TRBV7-3 and TRBJ1-6, with 9 bases identical to TRBD1. This CDR3 contains 15 residues. Germline CDR1 is SGHTA and CDR2 is FQGTGA. The J segment lost 5 bases and the V segment lost 5 bases, leaving 4 bases of the junction unmatched. The CDR3 loop reads CASSLGQGNNSPLHF. The CDR3 DNA is TGTGCCAGCAGCCTTGGACAGGGGAATAATTCACCCCTCCACTTT.

The CDR3 is CATSGGTEKYF. The CDR3 DNA is TGTGCCACCAGTGGGGGGACTGAGAAGTACTTC. V gene TRBV24-1 combines with J gene TRBJ2-7; weak D call: TRBD2 (6 bases). V was clipped by 5 bases and J by 11 bases, with 12 bases between them. The CDR3 sequence is 11 residues long. Germline CDR1 reads KGHDR; CDR2 reads SFDVKD.

The V call is TRBV15, the J call TRBJ2-1; 10 bases are shared with TRBD2. In germline, CDR1 is LNHNV, CDR2 YYDKDF (reference sequence). CDR3 length: 19 amino acids. Unmatched junction bases numbered 9, after V lost 0 bases and J lost 1 base. The CDR3 reads CATSRDRASGRWSYNEQFF. In DNA form, the CDR3 reads TGTGCCACCAGCAGAGATCGAGCTAGCGGGAGATGGTCCTACAATGAGCAGTTCTTC.

The rearrangement uses TRBV5-4 and TRBJ2-5, with 10 bases that match TRBD2. The CDR3 covers 16 residues. Germline V lookup: CDR1 SGHNT, CDR2 YYREEE (reference sequence). The V segment lost 0 bases and the J segment 6 bases; nucleotides outside the gene matches: 8. CDR3 residues: CASSLDSSSGRQTQYF. The CDR3, as DNA: TGTGCCAGCAGCTTGGATTCATCTAGCGGGAGACAGACCCAGTACTTC.

This clone occurred once. This chain links TRBV18 with TRBJ1-1; D remains ambiguous. Germline V gene data show CDR1 as KGHSH and CDR2 as LQKENI. V was shortened by 2 bases and J by 1 base, with 11 bases between the two germline ends. The CDR3 is made up of 15 amino acids. The CDR3 spells CASSPKVRGNTEAFF. The DNA of the CDR3 is TGTGCCAGCTCACCAAAGGTACGGGGGAACACTGAAGCTTTCTTT.